This paragraph covers one TCR beta chain sequence. Vbeta (60) and Jbeta (13) primers were used in the PCR. Using immunoSEQ multiplex PCR, the repertoire was profiled, and TCRdb retains in-frame clones only, with some absent. There are about 130,000 clones in the sample; about 68% occur only once, and under 5% lies in the top ten. The V gene lost 3 bases and the J gene lost 3 bases, with 11 bases spanning the gap. CDR1 and CDR2 (germline): SNHLY, FYNNEI. The CDR3 runs 15 residues. The data originate from a study of cytomegalovirus exposure and HLA in healthy donors. This TCR came from a man in his forties or fifties in good health and CMV-seropositive. The chain links TRBV2 to TRBJ1-4; D may be TRBD1 (6 bases). Sequencing was performed on PBMCs. CDR3 bases: TGTGCCAGCAGTGACGCGACAGGAGCTAATGAAAAACTGTTTTTT. This codes for CASSDATGANEKLFF.